The 29 T cell receptor beta chains reported below all come from one sample, sequenced in a study of OX40 agonist ivuxolimab in advanced cancers. Sequencing was performed with immunoSEQ multiplex PCR; in TCRdb, only in-frame clones are kept and a portion is missing. The table includes 40,000 to 65,000 clones, around nine tenths detected once. This sample comprised CD4+ or CD8+ T cells sorted from blood, obtained in a trial of the OX40 agonist ivuxolimab. All receptors derive from an adult with an advanced solid tumor such as melanoma, head and neck, liver or kidney cancer.

Comment on this clone: Other nucleotide sequences from this sample produce the same CDR3. The chain is built from TRBV5-4 and TRBJ2-1, with TRBD1 as a possible D gene (7 bases). In germline, CDR1 is SGHNT, CDR2 YYREEE (reference sequence). The CDR3 runs to 17 residues. Trimming shortened V by 1 base and J by 9 bases, and 23 bases separated the two germline ends. In DNA, the CDR3 is TGTGCCAGCAGCTTGCTGGCAGGGGGAGGAAGGGACGGTGAGCAGTTCTTC. Translated, it gives CASSLLAGGGRDGEQFF. Using reference TRBV5-4 and TRBJ2-1 for the parts outside the CDR3, the full variable domain is ETGVTQSPTHLIKTRGQQVTLRCSSQSGHNTVSWYQQALGQGPQFIFQYYREEENGRGNFPPRFSGLQFPNYSSELNVNALELDDSALYLCASSLLAGGGRDGEQFFGPGTRLTVL.

V is TRBV6-6 and J is TRBJ1-1, with D possibly TRBD1 on 6 matching bases. There are 14 residues in the CDR3. Deletions cut 7 bases from V and 4 bases from J, with 16 bases between. Germline CDR1 MNHNY, CDR2 SVGAGI (reference sequence). The CDR3 DNA is TGTGCCAGCATCCCAAGGGGGGCGGGCACTGAAGCTTTCTTT. Its translation: CASIPRGAGTEAFF.

The CDR3 nucleotides are TGTGCCAGCAGTTACCGGAGAAGCGGGGGGAAAGAGACCCAGTACTTC. Translated, it gives CASSYRRSGGKETQYF. The rearrangement links TRBV6-5 to TRBJ2-5, with 9 bases lining up with TRBD2. Trimming removed 2 bases from V and 3 bases from J; junction bases left unmatched: 7. In germline, CDR1 is MNHEY, CDR2 SVGAGI. The CDR3 covers 16 residues.

This sequence joins TRBV10-1 and TRBJ2-3; D possibly corresponds to TRBD2 (7 bases). There are 13 residues in the CDR3. The germline V gene encodes CDR1 WNHNN and CDR2 SYGVQD (reference sequence). V lost 8 bases and J 5 bases, leaving 14 bases between the germline ends. The CDR3 spells CASGGGARDTQYF. DNA for the CDR3: TGCGCCAGCGGGGGGGGCGCGAGAGATACGCAGTATTTT.

The chain has TRBV2 and TRBJ2-2; 11 positions agree with TRBD2. The CDR3 is 15 amino acids. Germline V CDR1 and CDR2: SNHLY, FYNNEI. The ends lost 7 bases at V and 4 bases at J; junction bases unmatched: 5. In DNA form, the CDR3 reads TGTGCCAGCAATCCTAGCGGGGGGCTCACCGGGGAGCTGTTTTTT. This encodes CASNPSGGLTGELFF.

This chain uses TRBV7-9 with TRBJ2-1; maybe TRBD2 (6 bases). V was pared by 0 bases and J by 9 bases, with 18 bases between. The CDR3 spans 16 residues. The V gene's germline CDR1 is SEHNR and CDR2 FQNEAQ (reference sequence). The CDR3 sequence: CASSLAGGEVRSEQFF. Written as DNA, the CDR3 is TGTGCCAGCAGCTTAGCGGGGGGAGAGGTTAGAAGTGAGCAGTTCTTC.

The J gene is TRBJ1-5, the V gene TRBV27; D is unresolved. This CDR3 contains 14 residues. The V and J ends lost 2 bases and 2 bases respectively, with 7 bases between them. Germline lookup yields CDR1 MNHEY and CDR2 SMNVEV (reference sequence). The CDR3 sequence is CASSLRRGNQPQHF. The DNA of the CDR3 is TGTGCCAGCAGTTTAAGGCGCGGCAATCAGCCCCAGCATTTT.

This chain connects TRBV10-1 to TRBJ2-3; 9 bases line up with TRBD2. Losses at the gene ends were 2 bases for V and 5 bases for J; bases not matched to a gene: 8. The CDR3 has 16 residues. Germline assignment: CDR1 WNHNN and CDR2 SYGVQD (reference sequence). The CDR3: CASSEGVAGEKDTQYF. CDR3 nucleotides: TGCGCCAGCAGTGAGGGGGTAGCGGGAGAAAAAGATACGCAGTATTTT.

This clone was recorded once. The rearrangement links TRBV30 to TRBJ2-7; D might be TRBD1 (7 bases). The CDR3 is made up of 13 amino acids. Deletions cut 4 bases from V and 4 bases from J, with 14 bases between. CDR1 and CDR2 (germline): GTSNPN, SVGIG (reference sequence). CDR3 residues: CAWKLAGGYEQYF. The CDR3 DNA reads as TGTGCCTGGAAGCTCGCAGGGGGGTACGAGCAGTACTTC.

V gene TRBV6-5 combines with J gene TRBJ2-7; 9 nucleotides align to TRBD1. This CDR3 has 15 residues. With V trimmed by 6 bases and J by 3 bases, 9 bases remained unmatched. Germline CDR1 and CDR2: MNHEY and SVGAGI. Here the CDR3 DNA reads TGTGCCAGCAGAGCCACCGGGACAGGGAACTACGAGCAGTACTTC. Its translation: CASRATGTGNYEQYF.

Only one count was recorded for this clone. This sequence joins TRBV9 and TRBJ2-5; 9 bases fit TRBD1. Germline trimming cut 4 bases from V and 2 bases from J; bases unmatched to any gene: 9. Looked up from germline, CDR1 is SGDLS and CDR2 is YYNGEE. This CDR3 region has 16 residues. This CDR3 reads CASSPRGDRAQETQYF. The CDR3 region has the DNA TGTGCCAGCAGCCCCCGCGGGGACAGGGCTCAAGAGACCCAGTACTTC.

The chain couples TRBV5-1 to TRBJ2-3; perhaps D is TRBD1 or TRBD2 (5 bases each). In germline, CDR1 is SGHRS, CDR2 YFSETQ. V was shortened by 4 bases and J by 2 bases, with 17 bases between the two germline ends. There are 16 residues in the CDR3. The CDR3 spells CASSPRGGTNTDTQYF. CDR3 nucleotide sequence: TGCGCCAGCAGCCCCCGGGGCGGAACCAACACAGATACGCAGTATTTT.

The rearrangement links TRBV2 to TRBJ2-7, with 14 bases that match TRBD2. Trimming at V came to 7 bases and at J to 5 bases, leaving 4 bases not matched to a gene. The CDR3 runs to 14 residues. Per the germline V gene, CDR1 is SNHLY and CDR2 is FYNNEI. This CDR3 is CASKTSGRADEQYF. The CDR3 DNA reads TGTGCCAGCAAGACTAGCGGGAGGGCCGACGAGCAGTACTTC.

V gene TRBV29-1 combines with J gene TRBJ1-1; D uncertain. V lost 2 bases and J lost 0, with 7 bases in between. The CDR3 extends over 13 amino acids. From germline, CDR1 is SQVTM and CDR2 ANQGSEA. The CDR3 loop reads CSVESDMNTEAFF. CDR3 DNA: TGCAGCGTTGAATCCGATATGAACACTGAAGCTTTCTTT.

The chain recombines TRBV4-2 with TRBJ1-4, with D possibly matching TRBD1 (6 bases). V was trimmed by 0 bases and J by 7 bases, leaving 12 bases between them. The CDR3 consists of 15 residues. In germline, CDR1 is LGHNA, CDR2 YNFKEQ. The CDR3, as DNA: TGTGCCAGCAGCCAAGATCTAACAGGGCTTGAAAAACTGTTTTTT. It is translated as CASSQDLTGLEKLFF.

V is TRBV6-6 and J is TRBJ1-2; D remains unclear. CDR1 and CDR2 (germline): MNHNY, SVGAGI (reference sequence). The CDR3 is made up of 12 amino acids. The V end lost 8 bases, the J end lost 3 bases, and 10 bases lay between the germline ends. The chain's CDR3 is CASEGTYYGYTF. CDR3 coding DNA: TGTGCCAGCGAGGGCACATACTATGGCTACACCTTC.

Written as DNA, the CDR3 is TGTGCCAGCAGCCCCGCTGGGGCCAACGTCCTGACTTTC. This translates into CASSPAGANVLTF. The chain uses TRBV9 and TRBJ2-6; the D is unclear. From germline, CDR1 is SGDLS and CDR2 YYNGEE. Trimming removed 4 bases at V and 2 bases at J, with 4 bases between. CDR3 size: 13 residues.

J is TRBJ2-2 and V is TRBV19; no clear D. Per germline, CDR1 LNHDA and CDR2 SQIVND (reference sequence). CDR3 length equals 16 residues. V was clipped by 5 bases and J by 1 base, with 14 bases between them. The CDR3 DNA follows: TGTGCCAGTAGTGGTCTGAGCGCCATGAACACCGGGGAGCTGTTTTTT. This encodes CASSGLSAMNTGELFF.

The chain's CDR3 is CASSIQRGAGETQYF. The CDR3 bases are TGTGCCAGTAGTATCCAGCGGGGGGCGGGAGAGACCCAGTACTTC. The chain combines TRBV19 with TRBJ2-5; 9 bases are shared with TRBD2. The germline CDR1 and CDR2 sequences are LNHDA and SQIVND (reference sequence). The CDR3 is made up of 15 amino acids. V was pared by 3 bases and J by 4 bases, with 6 bases of the junction left unmatched. The full variable domain, rest sourced from reference TRBV19 and TRBJ2-5, is DGGITQSPKYLFRKEGQNVTLSCEQNLNHDAMYWYRQDPGQGLRLIYYSQIVNDFQKGDIAEGYSVSREKKESFPLTVTSAQKNPTAFYLCASSIQRGAGETQYFGPGTRLLVL.

Only one count was recorded for this clone. The chain couples TRBV12-2 to TRBJ2-7; whether TRBD1, the table's D call, matches the DNA was not checked. TRBV12-2 is a pseudogene segment. The CDR3 runs 15 residues. CDR3 nucleotides: TGTGCAAGTCGCTCAAAGGGACAGGGAGTGTACGAGCAGTACTTC. Amino acids: CASRSKGQGVYEQYF.

The V call is TRBV29-1, the J call TRBJ2-7, with 8 bases that match TRBD2. This CDR3 has 11 amino acids. Germline-derived CDR1 and CDR2 are SQVTM and ANQGSEA. Unmatched junction bases numbered 3, after V lost 7 bases and J lost 4 bases. The CDR3 region is CSATSGYEQYF. The CDR3 nucleotides are TGCAGCGCCACTAGCGGATACGAGCAGTACTTC.

The gene calls are TRBV5-1 and TRBJ2-3; possible D gene TRBD1, 5 bases. CDR1 SGHRS and CDR2 YFSETQ come from the germline V gene. The CDR3 is 15 residues long. V dropped 0 bases and J dropped 6 bases, with 14 bases sitting between them. The CDR3 protein is CASSLAETAGDTQYF. CDR3 DNA: TGCGCCAGCAGCTTGGCCGAGACAGCCGGGGATACGCAGTATTTT.

The gene calls are TRBV11-2 and TRBJ2-5; D is ambiguous. The germline V gene has CDR1 SGHAT and CDR2 FQNNGV. Trimming took off 1 base at V and 1 base at J, with 1 base between the two ends. The CDR3 extends over 12 amino acids. CDR3 coding DNA: TGTGCCAGCAGCTTAGCCCAAGAGACCCAGTACTTC. It specifies CASSLAQETQYF.

This clone was seen only once. The gene calls are TRBV29-1 and TRBJ2-1, with 11 bases lining up with TRBD2. J was trimmed by 3 bases and V by 8 bases; bases with no gene match: 6. The CDR3 runs to 14 residues. CDR1 is SQVTM and CDR2 is ANQGSEA in the germline V gene. Here the CDR3 reads CSTGTSGIYNEQFF. In nucleotides, the CDR3 is TGCAGCACCGGGACTAGCGGAATCTACAATGAGCAGTTCTTC.

The V and J genes are TRBV19 and TRBJ2-3, with 7 bases that match TRBD1. CDR3 length: 14 residues. The V gene's germline CDR1 is LNHDA and CDR2 SQIVND (reference sequence). V lost 5 bases, J lost 5 bases, and 7 bases stayed unmatched. The CDR3 sequence: CASSAGAGGDTQYF. The CDR3 coding sequence is TGTGCCAGTAGTGCCGGGGCAGGGGGAGATACGCAGTATTTT. Together with reference TRBV19 and TRBJ2-3, the CDR3 gives the full variable domain: DGGITQSPKYLFRKEGQNVTLSCEQNLNHDAMYWYRQDPGQGLRLIYYSQIVNDFQKGDIAEGYSVSREKKESFPLTVTSAQKNPTAFYLCASSAGAGGDTQYFGPGTRLTVL.

The rearrangement uses TRBV2 and TRBJ1-4, with TRBD1 matching 7 bases. Germline CDR1 and CDR2: SNHLY and FYNNEI. Germline trimming cut 8 bases from V and 3 bases from J; bases unmatched to any gene: 3. This CDR3 is built from 13 residues. This CDR3 is CASRQGPNEKLFF. DNA for the CDR3: TGTGCCAGCCGACAGGGACCTAATGAAAAACTGTTTTTT.

CDR3 amino acids: CASSSAGGPGEQYF. CDR3 in DNA: TGTGCCTCCTCTTCGGCGGGAGGGCCGGGTGAGCAGTACTTC. J is TRBJ2-7 and V is TRBV11-2; 9 bases agree with TRBD2. The CDR3 is 14 residues long. The V gene end was trimmed by 11 bases and the J gene end by 7 bases; junction bases not matched to a gene: 15. Germline values: CDR1 SGHAT, CDR2 FQNNGV.

The chain is built from TRBV30 and TRBJ2-3; no reliable D call. Germline CDR1 is GTSNPN and CDR2 is SVGIG (reference sequence). V dropped 5 bases and J dropped 1 base, with 7 bases sitting between them. This CDR3 is built from 12 residues. The chain's CDR3 is CAWGRGTDTQYF. In DNA, the CDR3 is TGTGCCTGGGGAAGGGGCACAGATACGCAGTATTTT.

The gene calls are TRBV18 and TRBJ2-2; D not certain. V was shortened by 3 bases and J by 1 base, with 6 bases between the two germline ends. The V gene's germline CDR1 is KGHSH and CDR2 LQKENI. The CDR3 totals 14 residues. In DNA, the CDR3 is TGTGCCAGCTCACCCGCCGAGAACACCGGGGAGCTGTTTTTT. This codes for CASSPAENTGELFF. The full variable domain, rest sourced from reference TRBV18 and TRBJ2-2, is NAGVMQNPRHLVRRRGQEARLRCSPMKGHSHVYWYRQLPEEGLKFMVYLQKENIIDESGMPKERFSAEFPKEGPSILRIQQVVRGDSAAYFCASSPAENTGELFFGEGSRLTVL.